The 30 T cell receptor beta chains reported below all come from one sample, sequenced in a study of cytomegalovirus exposure and HLA in healthy donors. PCR employed 60 Vbeta and 13 Jbeta primers. Profiling relied on immunoSEQ multiplex PCR, and the TCRdb table lists in-frame clones only, not all of them. The sample consists of some 130,000 clones, 66% of them appearing once. Sequencing input: PBMCs. These receptor sequences come from a human donor in good health.

The J gene is TRBJ2-3, the V gene TRBV19; D may be TRBD2 (6 bases). V lost 4 bases to trimming and J lost 1 base, with 12 bases between them. This CDR3 has 15 amino acids. Germline V gene data show CDR1 as LNHDA and CDR2 as SQIVND (reference sequence). Here the CDR3 reads CASSNSGLGTDTQYF. The CDR3 bases are TGTGCCAGTAGTAACAGCGGGTTAGGCACAGATACGCAGTATTTT.

The chain joins TRBV19 to TRBJ1-2; TRBD1 might be the D (6 bases). This CDR3 region has 15 residues. Deletions cut 1 base from V and 2 bases from J, with 11 bases between. Looked up from germline, CDR1 is LNHDA and CDR2 is SQIVND (reference sequence). This chain's CDR3 is CASSIAQGLNYGYTF. DNA of the CDR3: TGTGCCAGTAGTATAGCCCAGGGGCTGAACTATGGCTACACCTTC. Filled out from reference TRBV19 and TRBJ1-2, the complete variable domain reads DGGITQSPKYLFRKEGQNVTLSCEQNLNHDAMYWYRQDPGQGLRLIYYSQIVNDFQKGDIAEGYSVSREKKESFPLTVTSAQKNPTAFYLCASSIAQGLNYGYTFGSGTRLTVV.

The rearrangement links TRBV19 to TRBJ2-7; a possible D gene is TRBD1 (5 bases). The CDR3 runs 12 residues. Germline-derived CDR1 and CDR2 are LNHDA and SQIVND (reference sequence). The V gene lost 6 bases and the J gene lost 5 bases, with 11 bases spanning the gap. The CDR3 protein is CASRSQADEQYF. The CDR3 DNA is TGTGCCAGTAGATCACAGGCGGACGAGCAGTACTTC. The full variable domain, in which reference TRBV19 and TRBJ2-7 provide the parts outside the CDR3, is DGGITQSPKYLFRKEGQNVTLSCEQNLNHDAMYWYRQDPGQGLRLIYYSQIVNDFQKGDIAEGYSVSREKKESFPLTVTSAQKNPTAFYLCASRSQADEQYFGPGTRLTVT.

The chain couples TRBV5-4 to TRBJ2-5; 7 bases line up with TRBD1. V dropped 3 bases and J dropped 3; count of bases not matched to a gene: 8. CDR1 and CDR2 (germline): SGHNT, YYREEE (reference sequence). The CDR3 spans 15 residues. CDR3 loop: CASSSAGTDKETQYF. The DNA of the CDR3 is TGTGCCAGCAGCTCCGCCGGGACAGACAAAGAGACCCAGTACTTC. The full variable domain, rest sourced from reference TRBV5-4 and TRBJ2-5, is ETGVTQSPTHLIKTRGQQVTLRCSSQSGHNTVSWYQQALGQGPQFIFQYYREEENGRGNFPPRFSGLQFPNYSSELNVNALELDDSALYLCASSSAGTDKETQYFGPGTRLLVL.

The genes are TRBV15 and TRBJ2-1; 7 nucleotides align to TRBD2. Germline values: CDR1 LNHNV, CDR2 YYDKDF (reference sequence). Trimming took 6 bases from V and 4 from J; bases not matched to a gene: 6. The CDR3 has 14 residues. The CDR3 DNA follows: TGTGCCACCAGTTCTAGCGGACTATACAATGAGCAGTTCTTC. It specifies CATSSSGLYNEQFF.

On this clone: Germline and junction disagree at one end, which may indicate a read error. In nucleotides, the CDR3 is TGTGCTAGCAGCTTAGCAATAAACACTGAAGCTTTCTTT. It encodes CASSLAINTEAFF. The genes are TRBV7-7 and TRBJ1-1; D gene unclear. The CDR3 has 13 amino acids. The germline V gene encodes CDR1 SSHAT and CDR2 FNYEAQ (reference sequence).

V gene TRBV14 combines with J gene TRBJ2-5, with D uncertain. With 1 base removed from V and 0 bases from J, the gap between germline ends came to 9 bases. The CDR3 covers 15 residues. CDR1 is SGHDN and CDR2 is FVKESK in the germline V gene. The CDR3 DNA reads TGTGCCAGCAGCCAAGGTTACACAAACCAAGAGACCCAGTACTTC. It yields the protein CASSQGYTNQETQYF.

The chain couples TRBV19 to TRBJ1-2, with TRBD1 identical over 10 bases. This CDR3 region has 14 residues. Germline loops: CDR1 LNHDA, CDR2 SQIVND (reference sequence). The ends lost 5 bases at V and 7 bases at J; junction bases unmatched: 7. As DNA, the CDR3 is TGTGCCAGTAGTCCCCGACAGGGGGCGATTGGCTACACCTTC. This encodes CASSPRQGAIGYTF.

This chain joins TRBV5-1 and TRBJ2-3; 7 bases match TRBD2. This CDR3 region has 15 residues. J lost 6 bases, V lost 5 bases, and 12 bases had no gene match. The germline CDR1 and CDR2 sequences are SGHRS and YFSETQ. CDR3 in DNA: TGCGCCAGCAGTGGGGAGGGCGGCCCCCACGATACGCAGTATTTT. Protein: CASSGEGGPHDTQYF.

J is TRBJ2-5 and V is TRBV18; 14 positions agree with TRBD2. The DNA end favors TRBJ2-7, so the J call may be wrong. CDR3 size: 17 residues. Germline CDR1 reads KGHSH; CDR2 reads LQKENI. The CDR3 sequence: CASSPNGLAGGGGEQYF. The CDR3 DNA follows: TGTGCCAGCTCACCAAATGGACTAGCGGGAGGAGGTGGCGAGCAGTACTTC.

V usage is TRBV28 and J usage is TRBJ2-7; 7 bases match TRBD2. In germline, CDR1 is MDHEN, CDR2 SYDVKM. The CDR3 runs 16 residues. J gave up 3 bases and V 4 bases, and 12 bases lay outside the gene matches. In nucleotides, the CDR3 is TGTGCCAGCAGTTCCCACCTAGCGGCCCTAAACTACGAGCAGTACTTC. Residues: CASSSHLAALNYEQYF.

The V call is TRBV18, the J call TRBJ1-1; 12 nucleotides agree with TRBD1. Germline V lookup: CDR1 KGHSH, CDR2 LQKENI. The CDR3 extends over 15 amino acids. J lost 11 bases, V lost 3 bases, and 10 bases had no gene match. The CDR3 sequence is CASSPEGQGARRAFF. CDR3 sequence (DNA): TGTGCCAGCTCACCGGAGGGACAGGGGGCCCGAAGGGCTTTCTTT. Complete variable domain (other parts from reference TRBV18 and TRBJ1-1): NAGVMQNPRHLVRRRGQEARLRCSPMKGHSHVYWYRQLPEEGLKFMVYLQKENIIDESGMPKERFSAEFPKEGPSILRIQQVVRGDSAAYFCASSPEGQGARRAFFGQGTRLTVV.

The gene calls are TRBV10-3 and TRBJ1-4; D perhaps matches TRBD1 (6 bases). V gave up 6 bases and J gave up 10 bases, with 18 bases separating them. CDR1 and CDR2 (germline): ENHRY, SYGVKD. The CDR3 spans 14 residues. Written as DNA, the CDR3 is TGTGCCATCAGGCCAACAGGGAGGGAGGGAAAACTGTTTTTT. Protein product: CAIRPTGREGKLFF.

This chain joins TRBV5-4 and TRBJ1-3; TRBD1 might be the D (6 bases). Between the trimmed V and J ends, which lost 5 bases and 3 bases, there was a span of 21 bases. From germline, CDR1 is SGHNT and CDR2 YYREEE (reference sequence). This CDR3 contains 17 residues. The CDR3 sequence is CASSLQGTWNYGNTIYF. In nucleotides, the CDR3 is TGTGCCAGCAGTTTACAGGGTACATGGAACTATGGAAACACCATATATTTT. Using reference TRBV5-4 and TRBJ1-3 for the parts outside the CDR3, the full variable domain is ETGVTQSPTHLIKTRGQQVTLRCSSQSGHNTVSWYQQALGQGPQFIFQYYREEENGRGNFPPRFSGLQFPNYSSELNVNALELDDSALYLCASSLQGTWNYGNTIYFGEGSWLTVV.

This clone has only a few counts. The chain combines TRBV11-1 with TRBJ2-3; 7 positions agree with TRBD1. Germline V gene data show CDR1 as SGHAT and CDR2 as FQDESV (reference sequence). The CDR3 has 16 amino acids. The V segment lost 5 bases and the J segment 1 base; nucleotides outside the gene matches: 9. CDR3 nucleotides: TGTGCCAGCAGCGTAAGACAGGGATCGGGCACAGATACGCAGTATTTT. This gives the protein CASSVRQGSGTDTQYF.

This clone appeared a few times. The rearrangement links TRBV2 to TRBJ2-1; D ambiguous. CDR3 length: 12 amino acids. Germline-derived CDR1 and CDR2 are SNHLY and FYNNEI. V was clipped by 6 bases and J by 6 bases, with 9 bases between them. This CDR3 reads CASRGSPNEQFF. CDR3 DNA: TGTGCCAGCAGGGGCAGTCCCAATGAGCAGTTCTTC.

The chain combines TRBV5-4 with TRBJ2-7; 9 nucleotides line up with TRBD2. This CDR3 has 16 residues. Trimming cost V 4 bases and J 0 bases; bases outside gene matches: 8. Germline V gene lookup returns CDR1 SGHNT and CDR2 YYREEE (reference sequence). CDR3 amino acids: CASSPGTSRSSYEQYF. The DNA of the CDR3 is TGTGCCAGCAGCCCCGGGACTAGCCGGAGCTCCTACGAGCAGTACTTC.

This clone has just a few counts. The chain is built from TRBV7-3 and TRBJ2-1, with 10 bases aligning to TRBD1. The CDR3 is 19 residues long. With V trimmed by 5 bases and J by 0 bases, 13 bases remained unmatched. Germline V gene lookup returns CDR1 SGHTA and CDR2 FQGTGA. The DNA of the CDR3 is TGTGCCAGCAGCGCCGGGACAGGGGACCTTCCCTCCTCCTACAATGAGCAGTTCTTC. It translates to CASSAGTGDLPSSYNEQFF.

The J gene is TRBJ2-3, the V gene TRBV7-9; a weak D match, TRBD1 (6 bases). The V gene's germline CDR1 is SEHNR and CDR2 FQNEAQ (reference sequence). The CDR3 contains 13 residues. V lost 7 bases, J lost 5 bases, and 13 bases lay in between. The CDR3 DNA sequence: TGTGCCAGCACCTCGACAGGTTTAGATACGCAGTATTTT. Its translation is CASTSTGLDTQYF.

The chain has TRBV18 and TRBJ1-2, with 7 bases matching TRBD1. Germline CDR1 reads KGHSH; CDR2 reads LQKENI. This CDR3 has 15 amino acids. Trimming cost V 2 bases and J 5 bases; bases outside gene matches: 8. CDR3: CASSPTGTADYGYTF. Written as DNA, the CDR3 is TGTGCCAGCTCACCAACCGGGACAGCCGATTATGGCTACACCTTC.

This clone has a single count. The chain links TRBV7-2 to TRBJ2-3, with 11 bases matching TRBD2. The CDR3 extends over 15 amino acids. Germline lookup yields CDR1 SGHTA and CDR2 FQGNSA. V was pared by 2 bases and J by 4 bases, with 2 bases of the junction left unmatched. CDR3 in amino acids: CASSLTSGSADTQYF. For the CDR3, the DNA is TGTGCCAGCAGCTTAACTAGCGGGAGTGCAGATACGCAGTATTTT.

The V call is TRBV2, the J call TRBJ1-2, with D perhaps matching TRBD1 (5 bases). Looked up from germline, CDR1 is SNHLY and CDR2 is FYNNEI. The V and J ends lost 2 bases and 6 bases respectively, with 10 bases between them. The CDR3 has 13 residues. The CDR3 protein is CASSERSGNGYTF. CDR3 coding DNA: TGTGCCAGCAGTGAAAGGTCAGGGAATGGCTACACCTTC.

The rearrangement joins TRBV7-9 to TRBJ2-2, with 9 positions matching TRBD1. Looked up from germline, CDR1 is SEHNR and CDR2 is FQNEAQ (reference sequence). The ends lost 1 base at V and 4 bases at J; junction bases unmatched: 4. The CDR3 consists of 16 residues. The CDR3 DNA reads TGTGCCAGCAGCTTAGTCGGGACAGGGCCCACCGGGGAGCTGTTTTTT. It specifies CASSLVGTGPTGELFF.

The rearrangement links TRBV18 to TRBJ2-7, with a tentative D call TRBD2 (5 bases). In germline, CDR1 is KGHSH, CDR2 LQKENI. V lost 5 bases and J 6 bases, leaving 17 bases between the germline ends. The CDR3 is made up of 14 amino acids. The CDR3 nucleotides read TGTGCCAGCTCAGGCGGGTTTGTGGTCCCCGAGCAGTACTTC. This encodes CASSGGFVVPEQYF.

The rearrangement links TRBV5-4 to TRBJ2-3, with 7 bases identical to TRBD1. The CDR3 consists of 15 residues. The germline gives CDR1 SGHNT, CDR2 YYREEE (reference sequence). Losses at the gene ends were 4 bases for V and 4 bases for J; bases not matched to a gene: 9. The CDR3 nucleotides are TGTGCCAGCAGCGGGGTACAGGGGTCGGCAGATACGCAGTATTTT. Translating gives CASSGVQGSADTQYF.

The chain joins TRBV19 to TRBJ2-2; TRBD2 aligns across 13 bases. The germline CDR1 and CDR2 sequences are LNHDA and SQIVND (reference sequence). V shed 7 bases, J shed 7 bases, and the junction held 9 bases outside the gene matches. The CDR3 covers 16 residues. The DNA of the CDR3 is TGTGCCAGTACCCTCGGACTAGCGGGAGTTAGCGGGGAGCTGTTTTTT. Amino acids: CASTLGLAGVSGELFF. Full variable domain (missing parts from reference TRBV19 and TRBJ2-2): DGGITQSPKYLFRKEGQNVTLSCEQNLNHDAMYWYRQDPGQGLRLIYYSQIVNDFQKGDIAEGYSVSREKKESFPLTVTSAQKNPTAFYLCASTLGLAGVSGELFFGEGSRLTVL.

This clone was counted a single time. The chain has TRBV5-1 and TRBJ1-2, with 9 positions matching TRBD1. From germline, CDR1 is SGHRS and CDR2 YFSETQ. CDR3 length: 15 amino acids. V gave up 4 bases and J gave up 3 bases; unmatched junction bases: 7. The DNA for the CDR3 is TGCGCCAGCAGCCCGGAGGACAGGGGCCACTATGGCTACACCTTC. Protein product: CASSPEDRGHYGYTF.

The CDR3 sequence is CASRRDRVGQETQYF. DNA of the CDR3: TGCGCCAGCAGGAGGGACAGGGTTGGCCAAGAGACCCAGTACTTC. The genes are TRBV10-2 and TRBJ2-5; 9 nucleotides agree with TRBD1. V shed 6 bases, J shed 1 base, and the junction held 6 bases outside the gene matches. Germline V lookup: CDR1 WSHSY, CDR2 SAAADI. The CDR3 consists of 15 residues.

The chain joins TRBV9 to TRBJ2-5; D is undetermined. The V gene's germline CDR1 is SGDLS and CDR2 YYNGEE. V lost 0 bases to trimming and J lost 1 base, with 10 bases between them. The CDR3 is 15 residues long. The CDR3: CASSVAEQIQETQYF. CDR3 DNA: TGTGCCAGCAGCGTAGCAGAACAGATCCAAGAGACCCAGTACTTC.

This clone was counted a single time. This rearrangement joins TRBV4-3 to TRBJ2-2, with D unclear. The germline V gene encodes CDR1 LGHNA and CDR2 YSLEER. Trimming took off 1 base at V and 5 bases at J, with 8 bases between the two ends. The CDR3 has 14 amino acids. CDR3 in DNA: TGCGCCAGCAGCCAAGGGCCAACAACCGGGGAGCTGTTTTTT. Protein product: CASSQGPTTGELFF.